This T cell receptor beta chain is drawn from a study of blood T cells in healthy people across ages. Findings of the study overall: Unknown CMV status may confound age-related changes in expanded clones.

This CDR3 has 16 amino acids. V lost 5 bases and J lost 0; bases outside the gene matches: 7. The germline gives CDR1 MNHEY, CDR2 SVGAGI. Each individual donor underwent a draw of approximately 9.8 milliliters of peripheral blood. A second PCR of about 6 to 11 cycles used a sample-barcoded 5' primer and a J-beta primer mix. One entry per CDR3 protein results from TCRdb running MiXCR on the 5' RACE reads. This table holds approximately 790,000 distinct CDR3 sequences, around two thirds found once. On this clonotype itself: Its target is unknown.

The receptor comes from a man aged 25-45 years in good health. The genes are TRBV6-5 and TRBJ2-4; 7 bases are a match to TRBD1. The specimen sequenced was blood. CDR3 nucleotide sequence: TGTGCCAGCAGTCGCAGGACAGGAGGAGCCAAAAACATTCAGTACTTC. This gives the protein CASSRRTGGAKNIQYF.